The 24 T cell receptor beta chains below were found in one sample sequenced in a study of blood T cell repertoires in COVID-19. Only in-frame clones appear in the TCRdb table, and some are missing; sequencing was by immunoSEQ multiplex PCR. In the table there are around 310,000 clones, roughly 88% of which are singletons. Sequenced input: PBMCs or T cells enriched from blood (not recorded which). The receptors shown here come from a man aged 25-45 years who had recovered from COVID-19.

The count of this clone is one. CDR3 coding DNA: TGTGCCAGCAGTCCCTTTGGCTGGAGAGATGAGCAGTTCTTC. This translates into CASSPFGWRDEQFF. The V gene is TRBV27, the J gene TRBJ2-1; D uncertain. The CDR3 consists of 14 residues. The germline V gene has CDR1 MNHEY and CDR2 SMNVEV (reference sequence). V was shortened by 5 bases and J by 8 bases, with 16 bases between the two germline ends.

V gene TRBV7-6 combines with J gene TRBJ2-7; 9 bases agree with TRBD2. Germline V lookup: CDR1 SGHVS, CDR2 FNYEAQ. Trimming cost V 4 bases and J 6 bases; bases outside gene matches: 7. The CDR3 length is 14 residues. The CDR3 nucleotides are TGTGCCAGCAGCTCCGGGACTAGCTCCGGCGAGCAGTACTTC. Protein: CASSSGTSSGEQYF.

The J gene is TRBJ1-5, the V gene TRBV30; 9 bases agree with TRBD1. This CDR3 has 12 amino acids. Germline values: CDR1 GTSNPN, CDR2 SVGIG (reference sequence). The ends lost 5 bases at V and 4 bases at J; junction bases unmatched: 0. The CDR3 DNA is TGTGCCTGGGGACAGGGGAATCAGCCCCAGCATTTT. Its translation: CAWGQGNQPQHF.

Details on this clone: Other nucleotide sequences in the sample specify the same CDR3. This chain links TRBV5-8 with TRBJ2-7; 7 bases map to TRBD1. The ends lost 0 bases at V and 2 bases at J; junction bases unmatched: 2. This CDR3 spans 14 amino acids. Germline loops: CDR1 SGHTS, CDR2 YDEGEE. The CDR3 sequence is CASSLGQGAYEQYF. The CDR3 region has the DNA TGTGCCAGCAGCTTGGGACAGGGAGCCTACGAGCAGTACTTC. Full variable domain (remainder filled in from reference TRBV5-8 and TRBJ2-7): EAGVTQSPTHLIKTRGQQATLRCSPISGHTSVYWYQQALGLGLQFLLWYDEGEERNRGNFPPRFSGRQFPNYSSELNVNALELEDSALYLCASSLGQGAYEQYFGPGTRLTVT.

The V call is TRBV11-2, the J call TRBJ2-7, with 9 bases aligning to TRBD1. J gave up 0 bases and V 4 bases, and 13 bases lay outside the gene matches. The CDR3 loop spans 18 amino acids. Germline V gene lookup returns CDR1 SGHAT and CDR2 FQNNGV. The CDR3 region has the DNA TGTGCCAGCAGCTCACGTCCCGGGACAGGGCCAAGCTCCTACGAGCAGTACTTC. Its translation is CASSSRPGTGPSSYEQYF.

The genes are TRBV28 and TRBJ1-1; tentatively, D is TRBD1 (6 bases). V was cut by 7 bases and J by 5 bases, with 17 bases left in between. The CDR3 runs 14 residues. Germline CDR1 is MDHEN and CDR2 is SYDVKM. The CDR3 nucleotides are TGTGCCAGCATAGTATCGGGGGGCAATACTGAAGCTTTCTTT. Translated, it gives CASIVSGGNTEAFF.

Only one count was recorded for this clone. The genes are TRBV2 and TRBJ2-4, with D maybe TRBD1 (6 bases). This CDR3 is 15 amino acids long. V was pared by 7 bases and J by 8 bases, with 21 bases between. Germline CDR1 reads SNHLY; CDR2 reads FYNNEI. CDR3 residues: CASTEGVRGGDIQYF. CDR3 nucleotide sequence: TGTGCCAGCACCGAGGGGGTCAGGGGTGGGGACATTCAGTACTTC.

The V call is TRBV19, the J call TRBJ1-5; D remains unclear. The CDR3 length is 15 residues. CDR1 is LNHDA, CDR2 SQIVND, per germline (reference sequence). The ends were cut back, 11 bases at V and 0 bases at J, with 17 bases in the middle. The CDR3 region is CASARSRYSNQPQHF. DNA for the CDR3: TGTGCCTCCGCACGGAGTCGGTATAGCAATCAGCCCCAGCATTTT.

The gene calls are TRBV7-8 and TRBJ2-1; weak D call: TRBD2 (5 bases). The germline V gene has CDR1 SGHVS and CDR2 FQNEAQ. The CDR3 spans 15 residues. V lost 5 bases and J lost 12, with 23 bases in between. The DNA of the CDR3 is TGTGCCAGCAGCCCAAAGTCCGGACCAGTCCGGGGGCAGTTCTTC. Translating it yields CASSPKSGPVRGQFF.

The chain is built from TRBV5-6 and TRBJ2-1; 10 bases line up with TRBD1. After removal of 1 base from V and 7 bases from J, the junction contained 2 bases not matched to a gene. The germline gives CDR1 SGHDT, CDR2 YYEEEE. This CDR3 comprises 14 residues. The CDR3 coding sequence is TGTGCCAGCAGCTTGTGGACAGGGGGTAATGAGCAGTTCTTC. Translated: CASSLWTGGNEQFF.

This sequence joins TRBV7-2 and TRBJ1-5; 7 bases map to TRBD1. J lost 7 bases, V lost 4 bases, and 7 bases had no gene match. The CDR3 extends over 14 amino acids. Germline V gene lookup returns CDR1 SGHTA and CDR2 FQGNSA. The CDR3 region is CASSSTGSGQPQHF. The CDR3 nucleotides are TGTGCCAGCAGCTCGACAGGGAGTGGCCAGCCCCAGCATTTT.

In this sample, this clone turned up a few times. The V gene is TRBV5-1, the J gene TRBJ2-7, with 12 bases aligning to TRBD2. Trimming cost V 4 bases and J 2 bases; bases outside gene matches: 10. The CDR3 covers 17 residues. CDR1 is SGHRS, CDR2 YFSETQ, per germline. The CDR3 sequence is CASSPGLASGGAYEQYF. The CDR3 DNA reads TGCGCCAGCAGCCCGGGCCTGGCTAGCGGGGGGGCCTACGAGCAGTACTTC.

This rearrangement joins TRBV27 to TRBJ1-4, with 8 bases lining up with TRBD1. The J segment lost 12 bases and the V segment lost 2 bases, leaving 5 bases of the junction unmatched. The CDR3 covers 13 residues. Germline CDR1 is MNHEY and CDR2 is SMNVEV (reference sequence). CDR3 protein: CASSLGQGAQLFF. For the CDR3, the DNA is TGTGCCAGCAGTTTAGGGCAGGGGGCTCAACTGTTTTTT. Complete variable domain (other parts from reference TRBV27 and TRBJ1-4): EAQVTQNPRYLITVTGKKLTVTCSQNMNHEYMSWYRQDPGLGLRQIYYSMNVEVTDKGDVPEGYKVSRKEKRNFPLILESPSPNQTSLYFCASSLGQGAQLFFGSGTQLSVL.

As concerns this clone: This sample includes further DNA sequences coding for the same CDR3. The CDR3 sequence: CASSAGQRNTEAFF. The CDR3 nucleotides are TGTGCCAGCAGTGCCGGACAGAGGAACACTGAAGCTTTCTTT. The genes are TRBV2 and TRBJ1-1, with D maybe TRBD1 (6 bases). Trimming cost V 4 bases and J 1 base, with 10 bases left between them. Germline CDR1 SNHLY, CDR2 FYNNEI. The CDR3 totals 14 residues.

The gene calls are TRBV3-1 (or the pseudogene TRBV3-2) and TRBJ2-3; 8 nucleotides agree with TRBD2. Germline V CDR1 and CDR2: LGHDT, YNNKEL (reference sequence). Trimming cost V 3 bases and J 2 bases; bases outside gene matches: 7. The CDR3 contains 16 residues. The CDR3 reads CASSQPAGAYTDTQYF. For the CDR3, the DNA is TGTGCCAGCAGCCAGCCAGCGGGGGCGTACACAGATACGCAGTATTTT.

To note about this clone: Other DNA sequences in this specimen translate into the identical CDR3. J is TRBJ2-5 and V is TRBV6-1; a weak D match, TRBD2 (6 bases). The germline V and J ends were trimmed by 0 bases and 4 bases, with 15 bases remaining between them. CDR1 is MNHNS, CDR2 SASEGT, per germline. This CDR3 is 16 amino acids long. For the CDR3, the DNA is TGTGCCAGCAGTGAAGCCTTGGAGGGGTTGCGAGAGACCCAGTACTTC. Translated, it gives CASSEALEGLRETQYF.

The J gene is TRBJ2-7, the V gene TRBV7-9, with 11 bases aligning to TRBD2. The CDR3 covers 15 residues. Germline CDR1 reads SEHNR; CDR2 reads FQNEAQ (reference sequence). With 0 bases clipped from V and 2 bases from J, the junction kept 0 bases outside the gene matches. The CDR3 nucleotides read TGTGCCAGCAGCTTAGCGACTAGCGGGGCCTACGAGCAGTACTTC. This encodes CASSLATSGAYEQYF.

This clone was seen a single time. This chain links TRBV11-2 with TRBJ1-1; 7 bases agree with TRBD1. Germline V lookup: CDR1 SGHAT, CDR2 FQNNGV. CDR3 length equals 15 residues. Losses at the gene ends were 5 bases for V and 11 bases for J; bases not matched to a gene: 17. CDR3 in amino acids: CASSLLTGEGARAFF. The CDR3 DNA reads as TGTGCCAGCAGCCTATTAACAGGAGAGGGGGCCAGGGCTTTCTTT.

The chain carries TRBV5-1 and TRBJ2-1; no definite D call. V was trimmed by 0 bases and J by 5 bases, leaving 12 bases between them. CDR1 and CDR2 (germline): SGHRS, YFSETQ. The CDR3 has 15 residues. CDR3 amino acids: CASSLGANHHNEQFF. CDR3 bases: TGCGCCAGCAGCTTGGGGGCGAACCACCACAATGAGCAGTTCTTC.

The genes are TRBV11-1 and TRBJ2-1; D perhaps matches TRBD2 (5 bases). Germline CDR1 is SGHAT and CDR2 is FQDESV (reference sequence). The CDR3 is 16 residues long. V lost 1 base, J lost 0 bases, and 10 bases lay in between. The CDR3 is CASSLGILASYNEQFF. In DNA, the CDR3 is TGTGCCAGCAGCTTAGGTATTCTAGCCTCCTACAATGAGCAGTTCTTC. Supplemented by reference TRBV11-1 and TRBJ2-1, the full variable domain reads EAEVAQSPRYKITEKSQAVAFWCDPISGHATLYWYRQILGQGPELLVQFQDESVVDDSQLPKDRFSAERLKGVDSTLKIQPAELGDSAMYLCASSLGILASYNEQFFGPGTRLTVL.

The chain combines TRBV5-1 with TRBJ2-3; tentatively, D is TRBD1 (6 bases). The CDR3 loop spans 17 amino acids. Germline lookup yields CDR1 SGHRS and CDR2 YFSETQ. The V and J ends lost 2 bases and 0 bases respectively, with 16 bases between them. The CDR3 nucleotides read TGCGCCAGCAGCTTACAGGGTCGGTTTGGTAGCACAGATACGCAGTATTTT. This encodes CASSLQGRFGSTDTQYF.

The chain joins TRBV7-9 to TRBJ1-5; 7 nucleotides line up with TRBD1. The CDR3 totals 14 residues. Germline trimming cut 5 bases from V and 6 bases from J; bases unmatched to any gene: 7. Per germline, CDR1 SEHNR and CDR2 FQNEAQ (reference sequence). CDR3 DNA sequence: TGTGCCAGCAGCGGCAGGGGGAAGGGTCAGCCCCAGCATTTT. Protein sequence: CASSGRGKGQPQHF.

This sequence joins TRBV5-4 and TRBJ2-5; 10 bases align to TRBD2. With 2 bases clipped from V and 3 bases from J, the junction kept 4 bases outside the gene matches. The CDR3 consists of 15 residues. Germline V lookup: CDR1 SGHNT, CDR2 YYREEE (reference sequence). The CDR3 region is CASSLHGTSEETQYF. CDR3 coding DNA: TGTGCCAGCAGCTTACACGGGACTAGCGAAGAGACCCAGTACTTC.

The genes are TRBV3-1 (or the pseudogene TRBV3-2) and TRBJ1-2; a possible D gene is TRBD1 (5 bases). CDR1 LGHDT and CDR2 YNNKEL come from the germline V gene (reference sequence). Deletions cut 8 bases from V and 8 bases from J, with 12 bases between. This CDR3 has 11 residues. CDR3 protein: CASGTQGGYTF. The CDR3 bases are TGTGCCAGCGGGACTCAGGGAGGCTACACCTTC.